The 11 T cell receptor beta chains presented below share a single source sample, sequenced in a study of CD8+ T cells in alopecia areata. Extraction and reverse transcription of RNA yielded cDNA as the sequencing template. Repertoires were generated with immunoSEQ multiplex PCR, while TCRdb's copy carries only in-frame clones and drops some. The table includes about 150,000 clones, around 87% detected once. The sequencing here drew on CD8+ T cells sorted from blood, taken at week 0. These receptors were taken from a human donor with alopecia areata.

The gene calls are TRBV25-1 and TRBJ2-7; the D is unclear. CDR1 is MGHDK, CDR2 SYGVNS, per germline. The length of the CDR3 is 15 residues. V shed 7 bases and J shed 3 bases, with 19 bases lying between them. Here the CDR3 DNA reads TGTGCCAGCAAAGGAAAAACGTTGGAGTTCTACGAGCAGTACTTC. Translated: CASKGKTLEFYEQYF.

CDR3 DNA: TGTGCCAGCAGCGCCGAGGGGACTAGCGGGAGAGATGAGCAGTTCTTC. Translating it yields CASSAEGTSGRDEQFF. The rearrangement joins TRBV9 to TRBJ2-1; 14 bases line up with TRBD2. CDR3 length equals 16 residues. Germline trimming cut 3 bases from V and 8 bases from J; bases unmatched to any gene: 7. Germline CDR1 is SGDLS and CDR2 is YYNGEE. Looking up the rest from reference TRBV9 and TRBJ2-1 gives the full variable domain: DSGVTQTPKHLITATGQRVTLRCSPRSGDLSVYWYQQSLDQGLQFLIQYYNGEERAKGNILERFSAQQFPDLHSELNLSSLELGDSALYFCASSAEGTSGRDEQFFGPGTRLTVL.

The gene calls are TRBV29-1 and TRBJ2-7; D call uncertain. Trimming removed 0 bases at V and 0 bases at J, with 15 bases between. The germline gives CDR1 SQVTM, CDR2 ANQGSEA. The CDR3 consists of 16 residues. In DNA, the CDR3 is TGCAGCGTTGAAGATAGAGTTGACGGTAGCTCCTACGAGCAGTACTTC. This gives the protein CSVEDRVDGSSYEQYF.

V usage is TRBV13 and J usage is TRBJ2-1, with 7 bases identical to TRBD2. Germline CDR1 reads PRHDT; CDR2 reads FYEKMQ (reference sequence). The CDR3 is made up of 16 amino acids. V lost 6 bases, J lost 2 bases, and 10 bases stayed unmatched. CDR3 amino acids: CASRTSGGRAYNEQFF. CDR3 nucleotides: TGTGCCAGCAGAACCAGTGGGGGGAGGGCCTACAATGAGCAGTTCTTC.

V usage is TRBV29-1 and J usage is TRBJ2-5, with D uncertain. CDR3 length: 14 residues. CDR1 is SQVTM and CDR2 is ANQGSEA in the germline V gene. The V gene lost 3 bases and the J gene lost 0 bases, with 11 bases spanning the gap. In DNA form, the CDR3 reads TGCAGCGTTGAGTCGCCTGGGGACCAAGAGACCCAGTACTTC. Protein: CSVESPGDQETQYF.

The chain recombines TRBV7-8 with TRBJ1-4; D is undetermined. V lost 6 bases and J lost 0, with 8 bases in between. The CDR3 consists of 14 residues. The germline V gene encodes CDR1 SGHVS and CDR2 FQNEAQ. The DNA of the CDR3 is TGTGCCAGCAGTTGGGTTTCAACTAATGAAAAACTGTTTTTT. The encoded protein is CASSWVSTNEKLFF.

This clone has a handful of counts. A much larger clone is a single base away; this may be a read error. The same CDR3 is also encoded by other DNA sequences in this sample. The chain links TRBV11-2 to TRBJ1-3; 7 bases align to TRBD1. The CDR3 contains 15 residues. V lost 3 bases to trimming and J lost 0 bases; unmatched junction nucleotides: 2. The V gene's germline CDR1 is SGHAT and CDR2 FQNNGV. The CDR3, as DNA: TGTGCCAGCAGCTTCCGACAGGGCTCTGGAAACACCATATATTTT. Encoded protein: CASSFRQGSGNTIYF.

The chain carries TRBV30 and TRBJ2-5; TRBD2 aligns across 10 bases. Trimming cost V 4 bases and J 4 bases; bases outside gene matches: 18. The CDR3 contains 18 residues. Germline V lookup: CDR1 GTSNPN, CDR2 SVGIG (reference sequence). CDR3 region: CAWNEVGLANFGGETQYF. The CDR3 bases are TGTGCCTGGAACGAGGTGGGACTAGCGAATTTTGGGGGAGAGACCCAGTACTTC. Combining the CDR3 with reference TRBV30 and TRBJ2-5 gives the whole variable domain SQTIHQWPATLVQPVGSPLSLECTVEGTSNPNLYWYRQAAGRGLQLLFYSVGIGQISSEVPQNLSASRPQDRQFILSSKKLLLSDSGFYLCAWNEVGLANFGGETQYFGPGTRLLVL.

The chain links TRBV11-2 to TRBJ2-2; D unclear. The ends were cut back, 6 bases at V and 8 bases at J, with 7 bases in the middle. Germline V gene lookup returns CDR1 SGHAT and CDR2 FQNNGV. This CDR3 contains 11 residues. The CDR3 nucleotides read TGTGCCAGCAGTCCTCTGGGGGAGCTGTTTTTT. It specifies CASSPLGELFF.

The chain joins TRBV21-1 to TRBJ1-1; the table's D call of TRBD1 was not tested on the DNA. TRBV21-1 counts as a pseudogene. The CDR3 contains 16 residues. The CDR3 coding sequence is TGTGCCAGCAGCAAAGCGGTGGACAACCTGAACACTGAAGCTTTCTTT. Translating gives CASSKAVDNLNTEAFF.

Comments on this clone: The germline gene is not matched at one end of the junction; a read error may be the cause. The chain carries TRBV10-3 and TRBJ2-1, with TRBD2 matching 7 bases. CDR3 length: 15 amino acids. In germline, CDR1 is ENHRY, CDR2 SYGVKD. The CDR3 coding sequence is TGTGCCGTCAGTGACCCGGATGAGCGGGGCAATGAGCAGTTCTTC. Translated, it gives CAVSDPDERGNEQFF.